This TCR beta chain was identified in a study of shared clonotypes between healthy human individuals. Authors' methods: Because ImmunoSEQ provided only junction sequences with no quality scores, the filtering differed. Clones were sequenced by immunoSEQ multiplex PCR, and TCRdb holds only the in-frame ones, with some missing. V and J calls and clone size are as listed in that table; D and trimming were resolved from the DNA. The repertoire holds about 2 million clones, around 95% seen once, with 0.13% in the top ten. The germline gives CDR1 MNHEY, CDR2 SVGAGI. The CDR3 sequence is 15 residues long. V lost 10 bases and J lost 2, with 21 bases in between. At least ten counts were recorded for this clone.

Specimen: naive CD4+ T cells sorted from blood. As to subset: CD45RA+ positively selected. The origin of this receptor is a man aged 18 to 29 in good health. The chain uses TRBV6-5 and TRBJ2-7; tentatively, D is TRBD1 or TRBD2 (6 bases each). CDR3 coding DNA: TGTGCCACGCGAGGGAGGACAGAGAATCCCTACGAGCAGTACTTC. Protein: CATRGRTENPYEQYF.